This T cell receptor (beta chain) was recorded in a study of cytomegalovirus exposure and HLA in healthy donors. Whole-study results and caveats: Investigators reported 150 to 200 TCR beta chains as tied to cytomegalovirus.

As to this clone: Antigen unknown.

V lost 3 bases to trimming and J lost 14 bases; unmatched junction nucleotides: 4. From germline, CDR1 is LNHDA and CDR2 SQIVND (reference sequence). This CDR3 has 11 amino acids. Clones were sequenced by immunoSEQ multiplex PCR, and TCRdb holds only the in-frame ones, with some missing. The sample lists 200,000 to 250,000 clones, around 78% seen once, with 4.5% to 6% in the top ten. The sequencing input was PBMCs. This receptor was identified in a woman younger than 35 in good health and CMV-seronegative. The V and J genes are TRBV19 and TRBJ2-1, with 7 bases lining up with TRBD2. CDR3: CASSMGGKKFF. As DNA, the CDR3 is TGTGCCAGTAGTATGGGGGGGAAGAAGTTCTTC.